This is a list of T cell receptor beta chains from one sample in a study of T cells after yellow fever vaccination. MiXCR, run by TCRdb on the 5' RACE reads, gives a single entry per CDR3 protein. The table includes about 220,000 distinct CDR3 sequences, about 3% detected once. The source material was CD4+ T cells sorted from PBMCs, sampled 10 days after the yellow fever booster vaccination. These receptor sequences come from a man aged 18-30 years who received the YFV17D yellow fever vaccine. CDR3s include the opening cysteine and the closing phenylalanine or tryptophan. The D gene is left open where the match is weak. Rows give clone size only sometimes, using once, few, many, or a class for an expanded clone.

j_gene,v_gene,d_gene,abundance,CDR3aa,CDR3nt
TRBJ2-3,TRBV6-1,NA,few,CASSDRGRGDTQYF,TGTGCCAGCAGTGATAGGGGCCGTGGAGATACGCAGTATTTT
TRBJ2-1,TRBV5-1,NA,few,CASSLWGAGGEQFF,TGCGCCAGCAGCTTGTGGGGGGCCGGGGGTGAGCAGTTCTTC
TRBJ2-5,TRBV12-3/TRBV12-4,TRBD1,few,CASSLVDRGDETQYF,TGTGCCAGCAGTTTGGTTGACAGGGGAGATGAGACCCAGTACTTC
TRBJ2-5,TRBV28,TRBD1,few,CASRPGTGEETQYF,TGTGCCAGCAGGCCCGGGACAGGGGAGGAGACCCAGTACTTC
TRBJ1-2,TRBV6-1,NA,few,CASRSNPSVSLDGYTF,TGTGCCAGCCGCTCAAATCCCTCAGTTTCTCTCGATGGCTACACCTTC
TRBJ2-2,TRBV28,NA,few,CASSFPPGRANTGELFF,TGTGCCAGCAGTTTCCCCCCAGGGCGGGCTAACACCGGGGAGCTGTTTTTT
TRBJ1-2,TRBV19,TRBD1,few,CASTSLGQGPNYGYTF,TGTGCCAGTACTTCCCTGGGACAGGGCCCTAACTATGGCTACACCTTC
TRBJ1-1,TRBV20-1,TRBD1,NA,CSAGTGEAFF,TGCAGTGCTGGGACAGGTGAAGCTTTCTTT
TRBJ2-1,TRBV12-3/TRBV12-4,TRBD1,NA,CASSGQGSNEQFF,TGTGCCAGCAGTGGACAGGGTAGTAATGAGCAGTTCTTC
TRBJ2-2,TRBV7-9,NA,NA,CASSSTSSDGELFF,TGTGCCAGCAGCTCCACTAGCTCCGACGGGGAGCTGTTTTTT
TRBJ2-3,TRBV20-1,NA,NA,CSAEVTDTQYF,TGCAGTGCGGAAGTGACAGATACGCAGTATTTT
TRBJ2-3,TRBV6-2/TRBV6-3,NA,many,CASRFRSSLGTDTQYF,TGTGCCAGCCGCTTTCGGAGCTCGTTGGGCACAGATACGCAGTATTTT
TRBJ2-5,TRBV9,NA,few,CASSVAGLARGETQYF,TGTGCCAGCAGCGTAGCAGGGCTAGCGAGAGGAGAGACCCAGTACTTC
TRBJ2-5,TRBV4-3,NA,few,CASSPKGLADEETQYF,TGCGCCAGCAGCCCTAAAGGGCTAGCCGACGAAGAGACCCAGTACTTC
TRBJ1-1,TRBV18,NA,few,CASSPSPGGAGEAFF,TGTGCCAGCTCACCCTCGCCGGGGGGTGCAGGTGAAGCTTTCTTT
TRBJ1-5,TRBV3-1,NA,few,CASSQGGLGASQPQHF,TGTGCCAGCAGCCAAGGGGGATTGGGGGCATCGCAGCCCCAGCATTTT